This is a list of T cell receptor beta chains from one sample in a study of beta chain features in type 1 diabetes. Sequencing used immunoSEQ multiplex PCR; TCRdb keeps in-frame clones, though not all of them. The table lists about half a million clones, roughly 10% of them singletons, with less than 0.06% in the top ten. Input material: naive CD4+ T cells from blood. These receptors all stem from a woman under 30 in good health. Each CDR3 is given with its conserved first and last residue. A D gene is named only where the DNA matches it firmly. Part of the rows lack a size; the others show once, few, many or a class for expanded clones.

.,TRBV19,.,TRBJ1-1,TGTGCCAGTAGTATAGGCAGGAACACTGAAGCTTTCTTT,CASSIGRNTEAFF
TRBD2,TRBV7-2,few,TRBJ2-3,TGTGCCAGCAGCTTAGCACTAGCGGGGGGAGGCACAGATACGCAGTATTTT,CASSLALAGGGTDTQYF
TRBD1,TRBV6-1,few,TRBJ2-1,TGTGCCAGCAGTGAAGTGGGGACAGGGGACAATGAGCAGTTCTTC,CASSEVGTGDNEQFF
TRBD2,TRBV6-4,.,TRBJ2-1,TGTGCCAGCAGTGACTCGAAAGCGGGGCCAGGTTACAATGAGCAGTTCTTC,CASSDSKAGPGYNEQFF
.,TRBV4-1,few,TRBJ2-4,TGCGCCAGCAGCCAAGGAGGGGCCAAAAACATTCAGTACTTC,CASSQGGAKNIQYF
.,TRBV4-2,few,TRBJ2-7,TGTGCCAGCAGCCAAGATTTCGGGGGAACGGCGTACGAGCAGTACTTC,CASSQDFGGTAYEQYF
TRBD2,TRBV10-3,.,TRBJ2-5,TGTGCCATCAGGGGAAACCTAGCGGGAGGGCCCGGTGAGACCCAGTACTTC,CAIRGNLAGGPGETQYF
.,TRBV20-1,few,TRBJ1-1,TGCAGTGCTGCAGGGGAATTAGGAGCTTTCTTT,CSAAGELGAFF
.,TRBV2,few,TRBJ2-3,TGTGCCAGCAGTGATTGGGCGGGGGCCGTCAGGGATACGCAGTATTTT,CASSDWAGAVRDTQYF
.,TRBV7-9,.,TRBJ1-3,TGTGCCAGCAGCTTATTAGGACCCCTTTCTGGAAACACCATATATTTT,CASSLLGPLSGNTIYF
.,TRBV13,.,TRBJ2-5,TGTGCCAGCAGCTTATTTGGAGGAGAGACCCAGTACTTC,CASSLFGGETQYF
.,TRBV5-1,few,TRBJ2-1,TGCGCCAGCAGCCTGGACTTCAATGAGCAGTTCTTC,CASSLDFNEQFF
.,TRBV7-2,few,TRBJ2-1,TGTGCCAGCAGCTTGTCCCCTGTCAATGAGCAGTTCTTC,CASSLSPVNEQFF
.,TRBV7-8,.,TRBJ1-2,TGTGCCAGCAGCTTAGCGGGCAGATACTATGGCTACACCTTC,CASSLAGRYYGYTF
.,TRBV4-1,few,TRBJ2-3,TGCGCCAGCAGCCATAGCTTACCCGCTAGCACAGATACGCAGTATTTT,CASSHSLPASTDTQYF
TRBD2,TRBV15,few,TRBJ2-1,TGTGCCACCAGCAGTCTAGCGGGGGATTACAATGAGCAGTTCTTC,CATSSLAGDYNEQFF
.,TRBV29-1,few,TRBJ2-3,TGCAGCGCTTCTTACACGACAGATACGCAGTATTTT,CSASYTTDTQYF
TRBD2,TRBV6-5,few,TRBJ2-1,TGTGCCAGCCGACCCCCGGGAGGGCAACTTCGTGAGCAGTTCTTC,CASRPPGGQLREQFF
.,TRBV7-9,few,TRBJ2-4,TGTGCCAGCAGCCCCACGCGGCGGAGAGCCAAAAACATTCAGTACTTC,CASSPTRRRAKNIQYF
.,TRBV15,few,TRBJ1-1,TGTGCCACCAGCGGGAGGGACGGCTTTTACACTGAAGCTTTCTTT,CATSGRDGFYTEAFF
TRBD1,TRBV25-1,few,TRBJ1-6,TGTGCCAGCAGTGCCCTCGGACAGGGAAATTCACCCCTCCACTTT,CASSALGQGNSPLHF
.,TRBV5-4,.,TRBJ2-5,TGTGCCAGCAGCTTGTCGACGGGACCCAATAAGGAGACCCAGTACTTC,CASSLSTGPNKETQYF
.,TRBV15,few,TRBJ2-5,TGTGCCACCAGCAGAGCTCCAAGGGAGACCCAGTACTTC,CATSRAPRETQYF
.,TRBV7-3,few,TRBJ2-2,TGTGCCAGCAGGGGGAGTACCGGGGAGCTGTTTTTT,CASRGSTGELFF
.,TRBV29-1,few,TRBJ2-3,TGCAGCGTTGATAACCCAGCCGGGGATACGCAGTATTTT,CSVDNPAGDTQYF
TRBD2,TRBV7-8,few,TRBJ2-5,TGTGCCAGCAGCCCACACCACGCCGGGACAGCGGGAGGTACCCAGTACTTC,CASSPHHAGTAGGTQYF
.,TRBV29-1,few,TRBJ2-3,TGCAGCGTTGAAGGACTACACACAGATACGCAGTATTTT,CSVEGLHTDTQYF
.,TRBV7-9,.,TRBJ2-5,TGTGCCAGCACCCTACTAGGGAAGGAGACCCAGTACTTC,CASTLLGKETQYF
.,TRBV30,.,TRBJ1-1,TGTGCCTGGAGTGTAGGTGCTAACGGTGGAAACACTGAAGCTTTCTTT,CAWSVGANGGNTEAFF
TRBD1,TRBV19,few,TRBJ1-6,TGTGCCGTGGGACAGCAGGGGAATTCACCCCTCCACTTT,CAVGQQGNSPLHF
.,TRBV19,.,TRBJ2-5,TGTGCCAGTAGTATCGCACCCTACAAGTGGGTCCAGTACTTC,CASSIAPYKWVQYF
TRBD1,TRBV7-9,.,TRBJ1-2,TGTGCCAGCCAGGAGGTTAGGGACAGGACCTATGGCTACACCTTC,CASQEVRDRTYGYTF
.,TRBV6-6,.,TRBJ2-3,TGTGCCAGCAGTTACGAAGGGAGAACTTCAGATACGCAGTATTTT,CASSYEGRTSDTQYF
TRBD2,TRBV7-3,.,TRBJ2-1,TGTGCCAGCAGCCCCTCCCCGGGGCTAGCGGGAGCAGGTGAGCAGTTCTTC,CASSPSPGLAGAGEQFF
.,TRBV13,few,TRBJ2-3,TGTGCCAGCAGCACAGCAAAGGGTCCCGATACGCAGTATTTT,CASSTAKGPDTQYF
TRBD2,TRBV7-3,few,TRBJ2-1,TGTGCCAGCAGCCCCGGGACTAGCGGGAGCAATGAGCAGTTCTTC,CASSPGTSGSNEQFF
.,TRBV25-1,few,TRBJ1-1,TGTGCCAGCGCGGCGGGTCGACACACTGAAGCTTTCTTT,CASAAGRHTEAFF
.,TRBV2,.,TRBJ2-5,TGTGCCAGCAGGGGGCTTGAGACCCAGTACTTC,CASRGLETQYF
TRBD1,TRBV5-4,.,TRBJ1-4,TGTGCCAGCAGCCGACAGGGAAGTGGCGAAAAACTGTTTTTT,CASSRQGSGEKLFF
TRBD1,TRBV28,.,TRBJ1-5,TGTGCCAGCAGCTCGGACAGGGGGGGACAGCCCCAGCATTTT,CASSSDRGGQPQHF
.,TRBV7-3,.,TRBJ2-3,TGTGCCAGCAGCTCCTGGACAGTGGATACGCAGTATTTT,CASSSWTVDTQYF
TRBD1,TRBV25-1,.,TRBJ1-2,TGTGCCAGCAGTGCCGCAGGGGGCGCTTGGGGCTACACCTTC,CASSAAGGAWGYTF
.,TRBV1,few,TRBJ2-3,TGCACCAGCAGCCGATGGACACCTAGCACAGATACGCAGTATTTT,CTSSRWTPSTDTQYF
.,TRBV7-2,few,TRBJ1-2,TGTGCCAGCAGCTCCCTGACGGGTGGCTACACCTTC,CASSSLTGGYTF
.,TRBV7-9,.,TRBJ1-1,TGTGCCAGCAGTTCCAACACTGAAGCTTTCTTT,CASSSNTEAFF
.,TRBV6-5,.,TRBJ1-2,TGTGCCAGCAGTTACGGACCGAACTATGGCTACACCTTC,CASSYGPNYGYTF
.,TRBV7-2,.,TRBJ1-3,TGTGCCAGCAGGCAGGTAGCATCTGGAAACACCATATATTTT,CASRQVASGNTIYF
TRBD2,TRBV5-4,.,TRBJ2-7,TGTGCCAGCAGCCTCGATCGGGGGGAGTGGGCGCAGTACTTC,CASSLDRGEWAQYF
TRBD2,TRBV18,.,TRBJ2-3,TGTGCCAGCTCAGAGACTAGCGGGAGCACAGATACGCAGTATTTT,CASSETSGSTDTQYF
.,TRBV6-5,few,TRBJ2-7,TGTGCCAGCAGTTACGGGGTTACCTACGAGCAGTACTTC,CASSYGVTYEQYF
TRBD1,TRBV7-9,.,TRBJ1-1,TGTGCCAGCCAATGGACCGGGACAGGGAACACTGAAGCTTTCTTT,CASQWTGTGNTEAFF
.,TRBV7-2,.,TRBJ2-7,TGTGCCAGCAGCTTAGATTTATACGAGCAGTACTTC,CASSLDLYEQYF
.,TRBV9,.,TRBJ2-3,TGTGCCAGCAGCCCGGGGCAGCTAAGCACAGATACGCAGTATTTT,CASSPGQLSTDTQYF